This T cell receptor beta chain was recorded in a study of blood T cell repertoires in COVID-19. Study-wide context: Acute and convalescent COVID-19 samples came from the United States, Italy and Spain. T cells, B-cell-depleted T cells, or PBMCs supplied cDNA or gDNA.

Here immunoSEQ multiplex PCR was the method, and the copy in TCRdb shows in-frame clones only, minus some. The sample has 55,000 or so clones, around 80% seen once. Sequenced: peripheral blood. The source of this sequence is a man aged 30 to 45 with COVID-19, enrolled during active disease.

This CDR3 is CASSLAGSTNEQFF. CDR3 coding DNA: TGCGCCAGCAGCTTAGCGGGGTCAACCAATGAGCAGTTCTTC. The V and J genes are TRBV5-1 and TRBJ2-1; 7 bases fit TRBD2. The CDR3 loop spans 14 amino acids. Trimming took 2 bases from V and 6 from J; bases not matched to a gene: 5. CDR1 is SGHRS, CDR2 YFSETQ, per germline.